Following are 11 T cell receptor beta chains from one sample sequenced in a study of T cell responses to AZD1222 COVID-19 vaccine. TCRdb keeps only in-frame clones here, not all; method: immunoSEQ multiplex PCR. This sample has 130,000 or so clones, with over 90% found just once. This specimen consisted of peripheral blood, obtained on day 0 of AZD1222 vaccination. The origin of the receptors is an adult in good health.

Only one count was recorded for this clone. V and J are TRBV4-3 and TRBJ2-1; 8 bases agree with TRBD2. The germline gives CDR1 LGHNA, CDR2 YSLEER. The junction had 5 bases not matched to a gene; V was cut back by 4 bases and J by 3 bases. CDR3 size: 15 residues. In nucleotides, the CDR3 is TGCGCCAGCAGCCTCAGCGGGGGCTACTACAATGAGCAGTTCTTC. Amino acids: CASSLSGGYYNEQFF.

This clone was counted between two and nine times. The chain's CDR3 is CAWSVLRGHEQYF. The CDR3 coding sequence is TGTGCCTGGAGTGTACTCAGGGGGCACGAGCAGTACTTC. The chain combines TRBV30 with TRBJ2-7; TRBD1 matches at 8 bases. J lost 5 bases, V lost 0 bases, and 3 bases had no gene match. This CDR3 spans 13 amino acids. The germline V gene encodes CDR1 GTSNPN and CDR2 SVGIG (reference sequence).

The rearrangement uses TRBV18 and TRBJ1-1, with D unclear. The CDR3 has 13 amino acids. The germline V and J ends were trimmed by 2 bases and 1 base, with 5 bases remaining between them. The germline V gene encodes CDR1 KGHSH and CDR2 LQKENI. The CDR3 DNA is TGTGCCAGCTCACCATTAGGGAACACTGAAGCTTTCTTT. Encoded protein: CASSPLGNTEAFF.

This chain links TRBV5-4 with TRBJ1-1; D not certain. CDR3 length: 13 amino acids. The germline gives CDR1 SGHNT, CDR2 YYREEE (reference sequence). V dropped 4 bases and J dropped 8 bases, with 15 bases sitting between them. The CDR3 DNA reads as TGTGCCAGCAGCCTGGACTTCGGAGCGGAAGCTTTCTTT. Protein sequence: CASSLDFGAEAFF.

CDR3 sequence (DNA): TGCGCCAGCAGCTTGGTGGCAGGGGGAAACACTGAAGCTTTCTTT. Its translation: CASSLVAGGNTEAFF. The chain employs TRBV5-1 and TRBJ1-1, with 7 positions matching TRBD1. The CDR3 is 15 amino acids. Trimming at V came to 0 bases and at J to 2 bases, leaving 4 bases not matched to a gene. Germline V lookup: CDR1 SGHRS, CDR2 YFSETQ.

CDR3 DNA: TGTGCCACCCGCGGACAGGGCAACAATCAGCCCCAGCATTTT. Translated, it gives CATRGQGNNQPQHF. The V gene is TRBV24-1, the J gene TRBJ1-5; 8 nucleotides align to TRBD1. V was clipped by 9 bases and J by 3 bases; unmatched bases: 6. Germline V lookup: CDR1 KGHDR, CDR2 SFDVKD. This CDR3 region has 14 residues.

The CDR3 DNA reads TGTGCCAGCAGCTTAGGCGGGGGGGTCGAGGCTGATGAAAAACTGTTTTTT. Its translation is CASSLGGGVEADEKLFF. The chain carries TRBV13 and TRBJ1-4; weak D call: TRBD1 (5 bases). The CDR3 is 17 residues long. Looked up from germline, CDR1 is PRHDT and CDR2 is FYEKMQ (reference sequence). V was shortened by 0 bases and J by 6 bases, with 17 bases between the two germline ends.

For the CDR3, the DNA is TGTGCCAGCAGTCCGTCTGGCAGCTCCTACAATGAGCAGTTCTTC. This gives the protein CASSPSGSSYNEQFF. The chain carries TRBV28 and TRBJ2-1; no firm D call. V was pared by 5 bases and J by 0 bases, with 11 bases between. CDR3 length: 15 amino acids. Germline values: CDR1 MDHEN, CDR2 SYDVKM.

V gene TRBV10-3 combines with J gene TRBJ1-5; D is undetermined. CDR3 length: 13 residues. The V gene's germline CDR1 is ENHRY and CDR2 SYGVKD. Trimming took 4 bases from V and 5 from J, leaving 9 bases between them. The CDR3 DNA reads TGTGCCATCAGTGGAGGCCCAGATCAGCCCCAGCATTTT. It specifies CAISGGPDQPQHF.

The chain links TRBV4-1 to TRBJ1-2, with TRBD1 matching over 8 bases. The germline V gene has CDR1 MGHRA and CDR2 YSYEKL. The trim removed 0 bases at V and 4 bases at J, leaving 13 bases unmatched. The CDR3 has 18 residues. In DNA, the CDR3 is TGCGCCAGCAGCCAAGATACCCTTGGACAGGGCCAATCCTATGGCTACACCTTC. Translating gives CASSQDTLGQGQSYGYTF.

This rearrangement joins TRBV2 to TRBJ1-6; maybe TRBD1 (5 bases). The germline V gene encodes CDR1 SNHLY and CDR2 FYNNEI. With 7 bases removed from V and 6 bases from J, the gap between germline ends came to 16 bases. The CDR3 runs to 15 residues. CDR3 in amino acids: CASKPRGLGNSPLHF. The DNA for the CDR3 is TGTGCCAGCAAGCCCCGGGGCCTTGGTAATTCACCCCTCCACTTT.